This TCR beta chain was captured by sequencing in a study of beta chain features in type 1 diabetes. Study information: The study examined about 100,000,000 sorted cells across all samples.

The V and J ends lost 4 bases and 2 bases, in that order; junction bases with no gene match: 7. The CDR3 has 16 residues. Germline assignment: CDR1 SGHRS and CDR2 YFSETQ. All of the isolated RNA was reverse transcribed, so expressed TCRB transcripts were sequenced. The data were produced by immunoSEQ multiplex PCR, yet TCRdb's version contains in-frame clones alone and is incomplete. The sample consists of just over 450,000 clones, 25% to 35% of them appearing once. This clonotype was sampled from a man between 18 and 35 years old in good health. The V gene is TRBV5-1, the J gene TRBJ2-1; 9 bases match TRBD2. The specimen sequenced was naive CD4+ T cells from blood. CDR3 region: CASSAHWTSAYNEQFF. Written as DNA, the CDR3 is TGCGCCAGCAGCGCCCATTGGACTAGCGCCTACAATGAGCAGTTCTTC. Drawing the rest from reference TRBV5-1 and TRBJ2-1, the complete variable domain is KAGVTQTPRYLIKTRGQQVTLSCSPISGHRSVSWYQQTPGQGLQFLFEYFSETQRNKGNFPGRFSGRQFSNSRSEMNVSTLELGDSALYLCASSAHWTSAYNEQFFGPGTRLTVL.